This T cell receptor beta chain was found in a study of blood T cell repertoires in COVID-19. Study overall: In each case, the material was cDNA or gDNA derived from T cells, B-cell-depleted T cells, or PBMCs.

Germline-derived CDR1 and CDR2 are MGHRA and YSYEKL. The CDR3 has 14 residues. The V gene end was trimmed by 1 base and the J gene end by 4 bases; junction bases not matched to a gene: 2. Using immunoSEQ multiplex PCR, the repertoire was profiled, and TCRdb retains in-frame clones only, with some absent. The profile shows a few hundred thousand clones, roughly nine tenths of them singletons. Recovery among Cohort 3 donors was established by two negative PCRs, clearance, or symptom resolution. The chain recombines TRBV4-1 with TRBJ1-2; 8 nucleotides line up with TRBD1. The sequenced material came from PBMCs or T cells enriched from blood (not recorded which). This clonotype was obtained from a man younger than 45 who had recovered from COVID-19. CDR3: CASSQAGQGYGYTF. CDR3 DNA sequence: TGCGCCAGCAGCCAAGCTGGACAGGGCTATGGCTACACCTTC.